The sequence of this T cell receptor (beta chain) was determined in a study of CD8+CD57+ T cells in acquired aplastic anemia. Study in general: Sorted CD4+ and CD8+ cells gave a mean 3.2 ug DNA, range 0.2 to 27.4 ug.

This clonotype was seen ten or more times. Its antigen is not identified. Study-wide findings and caveats: Both patients and controls carried the same twenty-nine CD8+ CDR3 sequences. Patients and controls were not found to differ significantly in CD8+ Simpson's diversity.

An expansion of CD8+CD57+ cells by flow cytometry had been shown in patients chosen for sequencing. Sampling of blood occurred while the patients had still received no therapy. CDR3 and TCR beta VDJ profiling relied on genomic DNA as the template. MiXCR, run by TCRdb on the reads, gives a single entry per CDR3 protein. The sample has around 500,000 distinct CDR3 sequences; more than 25% are singletons. The specimen was sorted CD4+, CD8+, or CD8+CD57+ T cells (not recorded which) from PBMCs. The sequence derives from a human donor with aplastic anemia.

Here the CDR3 DNA reads TGTGCCAGCAGTGGGGATGGAGAGACCCAGTACTTC. Encoded protein: CASSGDGETQYF. The rearrangement uses TRBV2 and TRBJ2-5; D gene unclear. With 4 bases removed from V and 4 bases from J, the gap between germline ends came to 7 bases. Germline V lookup: CDR1 SNHLY, CDR2 FYNNEI. The CDR3 contains 12 residues.